These 8 T cell receptor beta chains originate from one sample sequenced in a study of blood T cell repertoires in COVID-19. Measured with immunoSEQ multiplex PCR; TCRdb has only the in-frame clones, and not every one. The sample lists approximately 200,000 clones; about nine tenths were seen once. The sequenced sample was PBMCs or T cells enriched from blood (not recorded which). The receptors stem from a woman in her 30s who had recovered from COVID-19.

This sequence joins TRBV19 and TRBJ2-7, with a weak D call TRBD2 (6 bases). The CDR3 covers 18 residues. The germline V gene has CDR1 LNHDA and CDR2 SQIVND (reference sequence). V lost 3 bases and J 6 bases, leaving 27 bases between the germline ends. CDR3 nucleotides: TGTGCCAGTAGTATGGAGAATCGGAGGGCCGCCCTCCTAGGCGAGCAGTACTTC. Protein: CASSMENRRAALLGEQYF.

The V call is TRBV5-1, the J call TRBJ2-7; TRBD2 is a possible D gene (6 bases). The germline V gene has CDR1 SGHRS and CDR2 YFSETQ. The CDR3 consists of 13 residues. Trimming took 5 bases from V and 6 from J, leaving 15 bases between them. CDR3: CASRPPGGSEQYF. The CDR3 DNA follows: TGCGCCAGCAGACCCCCCGGAGGGAGCGAGCAGTACTTC.

The DNA of the CDR3 is TGTGCCAGCAGCCTTAGCGGGAGGGCTCCGACCGGGGAGCTGTTTTTT. Residues: CASSLSGRAPTGELFF. This chain connects TRBV7-7 to TRBJ2-2, with 11 bases fitting TRBD2. The CDR3 runs to 16 residues. The germline CDR1 and CDR2 sequences are SSHAT and FNYEAQ (reference sequence). V lost 5 bases, J lost 5 bases, and 7 bases stayed unmatched. The full variable domain, with the rest looked up from reference TRBV7-7 and TRBJ2-2, is GAGVSQSPRYKVTKRGQDVTLRCDPISSHATLYWYQQALGQGPEFLTYFNYEAQPDKSGLPSDRFSAERPEGSISTLTIQRTEQRDSAMYRCASSLSGRAPTGELFFGEGSRLTVL.

This clone was seen a single time. The chain is built from TRBV5-6 and TRBJ2-3, with TRBD1 matching over 11 bases. Germline assignment: CDR1 SGHDT and CDR2 YYEEEE. The CDR3 covers 15 residues. With 3 bases clipped from V and 3 bases from J, the junction kept 3 bases outside the gene matches. CDR3 sequence (DNA): TGTGCCAGCAGCTGGGGGACAGGGGGTACAGATACGCAGTATTTT. Encoded protein: CASSWGTGGTDTQYF. The full variable domain, rest sourced from reference TRBV5-6 and TRBJ2-3, is DAGVTQSPTHLIKTRGQQVTLRCSPKSGHDTVSWYQQALGQGPQFIFQYYEEEERQRGNFPDRFSGHQFPNYSSELNVNALLLGDSALYLCASSWGTGGTDTQYFGPGTRLTVL.

The chain has TRBV13 and TRBJ2-7; the match to TRBD1 covers 8 bases. The V and J ends lost 5 bases and 4 bases, in that order; junction bases with no gene match: 4. The germline V gene has CDR1 PRHDT and CDR2 FYEKMQ (reference sequence). The CDR3 totals 13 residues. The CDR3 DNA follows: TGTGCCAGCAGCCAAAACAGGGGGTACGAGCAGTACTTC. This encodes CASSQNRGYEQYF.

The V gene is TRBV6-2 or TRBV6-3, the J gene TRBJ2-7, with 7 nucleotides matching TRBD1. The CDR3 consists of 14 residues. The trim removed 6 bases at V and 0 bases at J, leaving 5 bases unmatched. The germline V gene encodes CDR1 MNHEY and CDR2 SVGEGT. Written as DNA, the CDR3 is TGTGCCAGCAGCCGCGACAGGGCCTCCTACGAGCAGTACTTC. Residues: CASSRDRASYEQYF.

The chain uses TRBV5-1 and TRBJ1-6; tentative D call: TRBD1 (5 bases). V lost 2 bases and J lost 6, with 21 bases in between. This CDR3 spans 18 amino acids. Germline CDR1 is SGHRS and CDR2 is YFSETQ. The CDR3 region has the DNA TGCGCCAGCAGCTTTTCCGGGACTCACCTCACGGGTAATTCACCCCTCCACTTT. Protein sequence: CASSFSGTHLTGNSPLHF. Variable domain in full (rest from reference TRBV5-1 and TRBJ1-6): KAGVTQTPRYLIKTRGQQVTLSCSPISGHRSVSWYQQTPGQGLQFLFEYFSETQRNKGNFPGRFSGRQFSNSRSEMNVSTLELGDSALYLCASSFSGTHLTGNSPLHFGNGTRLTVT.

V and J are TRBV5-6 and TRBJ2-7; 7 bases map to TRBD1. Germline-derived CDR1 and CDR2 are SGHDT and YYEEEE. The CDR3 sequence is 14 residues long. Trimming at V came to 4 bases and at J to 0 bases, leaving 4 bases not matched to a gene. CDR3 nucleotides: TGTGCCAGCAGCCGGCGACAGGGCTCCTACGAGCAGTACTTC. Translation gives CASSRRQGSYEQYF.